The present T cell receptor beta chain was sequenced within a study of spatial heterogeneity in lung cancer. Study findings and constraints: Detection of ubiquitous tumor TCRs in blood was higher at resection than follow-up.

This clonotype was observed at least ten times. The antigen remains unidentified. V gave up 5 bases and J gave up 3 bases, with 23 bases separating them. Germline-derived CDR1 and CDR2 are MNHNY and SVGAGI (reference sequence). The CDR3 consists of 17 residues. TCRdb reprocessed the 5' RACE reads via MiXCR and lists one record per CDR3 protein. The sample holds 43,000 or so distinct CDR3 sequences, approximately 7% seen once. Described time point: sample taken at primary tumor resection. Sequencing of whole RNA from tumor, nontumor lung or frozen PBMC involved no sorting. The chain uses TRBV6-6 and TRBJ2-7, with D perhaps matching TRBD1 or TRBD2 (5 bases each). The starting material was PBMCs, obtained at surgery. The sequence came from a female donor with early-stage non-small cell lung cancer. CDR3 in DNA: TGTGCCAGCAGTAATACACGCCTTCCGGGACCAAGCTACGAGCAGTACTTC. Its translation is CASSNTRLPGPSYEQYF.